This T cell receptor (beta chain) came from a study of beta chain features in type 1 diabetes. Every isolated RNA sample was fully reverse transcribed, so sequencing captured expressed TCRB transcripts. Here immunoSEQ multiplex PCR was the method, and the copy in TCRdb shows in-frame clones only, minus some. The sample lists under 550,000 clones; around 10% were seen once. V was pared by 3 bases and J by 12 bases, with 12 bases between. Germline V gene data show CDR1 as SGHAT and CDR2 as FQDESV (reference sequence). This CDR3 region has 13 residues. This clone has just one count. V and J are TRBV11-1 and TRBJ1-6, with TRBD1 as a possible D gene (5 bases). The receptor was derived from a woman aged 18-29 years in good health. Input material: naive CD4+ T cells from blood. The CDR3 region has the DNA TGTGCCAGCAGCTTGATGGACACGGGACCCCTCCACTTT. It translates to CASSLMDTGPLHF.